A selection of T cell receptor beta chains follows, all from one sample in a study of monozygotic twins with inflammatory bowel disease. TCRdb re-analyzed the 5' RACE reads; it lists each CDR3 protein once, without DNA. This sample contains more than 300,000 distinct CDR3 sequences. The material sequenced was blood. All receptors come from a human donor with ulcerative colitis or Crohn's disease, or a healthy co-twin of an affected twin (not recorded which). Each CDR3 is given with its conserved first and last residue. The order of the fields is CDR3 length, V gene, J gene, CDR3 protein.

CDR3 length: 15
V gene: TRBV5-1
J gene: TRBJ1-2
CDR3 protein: CASSLGVGLLYGYTF

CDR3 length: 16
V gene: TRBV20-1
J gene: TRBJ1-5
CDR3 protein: CSARDSTYQGGQPQHF

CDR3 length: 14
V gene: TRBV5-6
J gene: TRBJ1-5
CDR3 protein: CASSADRANQPQHF

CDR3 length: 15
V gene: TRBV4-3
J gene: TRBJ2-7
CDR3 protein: CASSQERVGYEVQYF

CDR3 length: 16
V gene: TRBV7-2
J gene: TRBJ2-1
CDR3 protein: CASSLFPAQVRDEQFF

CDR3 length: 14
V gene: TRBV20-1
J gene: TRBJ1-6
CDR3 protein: CSAPGGQFNSPLHF

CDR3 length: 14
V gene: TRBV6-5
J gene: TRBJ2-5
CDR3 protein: CASSYGVSRETQYF

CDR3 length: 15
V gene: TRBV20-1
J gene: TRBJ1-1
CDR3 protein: CSASGTGGGNTEAFF

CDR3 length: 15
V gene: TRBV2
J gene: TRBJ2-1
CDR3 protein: CASSDRDIANNEQFF

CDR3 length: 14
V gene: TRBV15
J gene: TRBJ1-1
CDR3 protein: CATSLQRENTEAFF

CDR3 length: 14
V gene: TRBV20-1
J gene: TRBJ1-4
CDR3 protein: CSARVRFPNEKLFF

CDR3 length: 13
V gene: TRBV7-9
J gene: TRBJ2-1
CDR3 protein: CASSLGQPNEQFF

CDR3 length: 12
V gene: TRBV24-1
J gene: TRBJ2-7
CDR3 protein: CATSDRSYEQYF

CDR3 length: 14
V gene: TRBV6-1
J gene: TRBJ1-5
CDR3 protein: CASRPTVRQEPQHF

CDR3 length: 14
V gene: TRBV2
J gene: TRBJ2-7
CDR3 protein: CASSARDRGTEQYF

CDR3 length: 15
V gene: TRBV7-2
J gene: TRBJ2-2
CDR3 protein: CASSPRDRYTGELFF

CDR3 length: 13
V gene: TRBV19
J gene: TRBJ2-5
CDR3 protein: CASRDLDRETQYF